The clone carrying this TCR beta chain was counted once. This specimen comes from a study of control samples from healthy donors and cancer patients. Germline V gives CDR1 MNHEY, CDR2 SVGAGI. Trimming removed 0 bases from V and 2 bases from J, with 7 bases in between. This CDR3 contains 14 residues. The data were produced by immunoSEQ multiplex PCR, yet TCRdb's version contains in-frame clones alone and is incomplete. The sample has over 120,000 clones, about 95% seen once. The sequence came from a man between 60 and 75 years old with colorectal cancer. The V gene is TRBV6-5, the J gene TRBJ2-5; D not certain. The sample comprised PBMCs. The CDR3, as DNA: TGTGCCAGCAGTTACTCTGCCGGACAAGAGACCCAGTACTTC. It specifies CASSYSAGQETQYF.